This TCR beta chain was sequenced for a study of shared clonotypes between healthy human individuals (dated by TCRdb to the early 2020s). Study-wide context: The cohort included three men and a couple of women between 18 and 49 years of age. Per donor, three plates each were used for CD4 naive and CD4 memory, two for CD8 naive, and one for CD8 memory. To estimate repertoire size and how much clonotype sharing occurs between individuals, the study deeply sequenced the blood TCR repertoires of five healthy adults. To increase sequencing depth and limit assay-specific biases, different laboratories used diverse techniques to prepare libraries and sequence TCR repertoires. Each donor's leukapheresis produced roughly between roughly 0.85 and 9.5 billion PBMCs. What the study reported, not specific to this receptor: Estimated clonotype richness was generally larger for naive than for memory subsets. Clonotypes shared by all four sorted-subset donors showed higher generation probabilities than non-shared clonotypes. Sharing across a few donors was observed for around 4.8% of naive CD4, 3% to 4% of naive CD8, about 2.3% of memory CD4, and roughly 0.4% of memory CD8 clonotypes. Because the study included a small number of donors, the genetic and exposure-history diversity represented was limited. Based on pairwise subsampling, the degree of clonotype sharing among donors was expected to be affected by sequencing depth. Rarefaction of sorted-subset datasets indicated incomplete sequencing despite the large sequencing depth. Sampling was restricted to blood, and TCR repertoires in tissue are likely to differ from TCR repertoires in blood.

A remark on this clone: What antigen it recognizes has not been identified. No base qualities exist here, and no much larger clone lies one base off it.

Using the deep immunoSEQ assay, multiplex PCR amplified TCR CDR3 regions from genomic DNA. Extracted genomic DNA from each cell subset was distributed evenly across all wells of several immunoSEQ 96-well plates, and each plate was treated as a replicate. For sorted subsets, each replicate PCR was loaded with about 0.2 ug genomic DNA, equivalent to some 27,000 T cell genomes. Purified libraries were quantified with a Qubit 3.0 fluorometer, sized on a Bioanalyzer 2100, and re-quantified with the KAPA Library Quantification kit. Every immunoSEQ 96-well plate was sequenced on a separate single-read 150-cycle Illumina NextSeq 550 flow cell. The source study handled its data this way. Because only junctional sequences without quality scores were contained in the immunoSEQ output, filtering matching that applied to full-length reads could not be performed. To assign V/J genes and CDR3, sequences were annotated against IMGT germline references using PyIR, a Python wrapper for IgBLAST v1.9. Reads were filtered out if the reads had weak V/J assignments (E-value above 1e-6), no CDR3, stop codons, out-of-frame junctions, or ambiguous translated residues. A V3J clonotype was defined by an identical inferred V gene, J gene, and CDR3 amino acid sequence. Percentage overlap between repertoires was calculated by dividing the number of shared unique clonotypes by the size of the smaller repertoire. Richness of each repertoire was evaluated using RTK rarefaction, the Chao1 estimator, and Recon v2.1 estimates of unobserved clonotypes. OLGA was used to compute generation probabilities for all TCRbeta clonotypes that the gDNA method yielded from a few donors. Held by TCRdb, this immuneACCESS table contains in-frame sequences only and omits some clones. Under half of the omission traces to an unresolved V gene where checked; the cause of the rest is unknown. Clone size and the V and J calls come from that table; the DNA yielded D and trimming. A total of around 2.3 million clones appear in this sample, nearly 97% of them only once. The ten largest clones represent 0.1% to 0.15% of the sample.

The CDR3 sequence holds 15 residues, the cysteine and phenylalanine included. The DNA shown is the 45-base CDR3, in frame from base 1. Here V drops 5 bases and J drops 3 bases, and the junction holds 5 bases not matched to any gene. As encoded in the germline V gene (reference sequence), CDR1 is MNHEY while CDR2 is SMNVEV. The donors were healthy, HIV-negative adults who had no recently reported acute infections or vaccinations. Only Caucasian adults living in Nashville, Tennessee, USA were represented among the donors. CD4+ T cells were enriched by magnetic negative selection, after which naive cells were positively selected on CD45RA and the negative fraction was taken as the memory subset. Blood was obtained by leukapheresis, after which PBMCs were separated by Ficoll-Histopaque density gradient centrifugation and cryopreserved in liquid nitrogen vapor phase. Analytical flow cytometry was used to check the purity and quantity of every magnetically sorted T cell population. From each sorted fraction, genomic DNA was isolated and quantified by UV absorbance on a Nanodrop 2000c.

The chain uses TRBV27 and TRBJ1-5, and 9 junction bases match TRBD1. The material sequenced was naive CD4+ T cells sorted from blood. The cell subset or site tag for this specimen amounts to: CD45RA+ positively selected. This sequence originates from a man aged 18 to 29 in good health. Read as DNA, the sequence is TGTGCCAGCAGTGTCGGGACAGGGAACAATCAGCCCCAGCATTTT. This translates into CASSVGTGNNQPQHF.